These T cell receptor beta chains were read from a single sample in a study of cytomegalovirus exposure and HLA in healthy donors. Clones were read by immunoSEQ multiplex PCR, and TCRdb kept only the in-frame ones, dropping some. The table lists more than 70,000 clones, approximately 94% of them singletons. Material for sequencing was PBMCs. The source is a woman younger than 35 in good health and CMV-seronegative. CDR3s include the opening cysteine and the closing phenylalanine or tryptophan. The D gene is left open where the match is weak. Size tells how often a clone was seen (once, few, many) or the class of an expanded clone, and some rows leave it out.

abundance,d_gene,j_gene,v_gene,len,CDR3aa,CDR3nt
NA,TRBD1,TRBJ1-5,TRBV7-8,16,CASSLGHQQGRQPQHF,TGTGCCAGCAGCTTAGGACACCAACAGGGGCGTCAGCCCCAGCATTTT
NA,NA,TRBJ1-1,TRBV4-2,14,CASSQAGVNTEAFF,TGTGCCAGCAGCCAAGCCGGGGTGAACACTGAAGCTTTCTTT
NA,NA,TRBJ1-2,TRBV2,12,CASQGGDYGYTF,TGTGCCAGCCAAGGAGGGGACTATGGCTACACCTTC
once,NA,TRBJ1-5,TRBV6-6,15,CASSYQATSNQPQHF,TGTGCCAGCAGTTACCAGGCGACTAGCAATCAGCCCCAGCATTTT
NA,TRBD1,TRBJ2-7,TRBV7-6,13,CASSFGQAYEQYF,TGTGCCAGCAGCTTTGGACAGGCCTACGAGCAGTACTTC
NA,NA,TRBJ1-1,TRBV30,13,CAWSLTGNTEAFF,TGTGCCTGGAGCCTAACAGGGAACACTGAAGCTTTCTTT
NA,NA,TRBJ2-5,TRBV27,15,CASRSIGGGKETQYF,TGTGCCAGCCGAAGTATAGGGGGGGGAAAAGAGACCCAGTACTTC
few,TRBD1,TRBJ1-6,TRBV6-5,14,CASNPGTGISPLHF,TGTGCCAGCAACCCCGGGACAGGGATTTCACCCCTCCACTTT
NA,TRBD1,TRBJ2-7,TRBV5-6,13,CASSHGQGAILYF,TGTGCCAGCAGCCACGGACAGGGGGCGATTCTGTACTTC
NA,NA,TRBJ1-2,TRBV5-8,17,CASSSGEIALPVYGYTF,TGTGCCAGCAGCTCCGGGGAAATAGCCTTGCCTGTCTATGGCTACACCTTC
NA,TRBD2,TRBJ2-5,TRBV10-1,15,CASSAAGGPGETQYF,TGCGCCAGCAGTGCGGCGGGAGGGCCTGGAGAGACCCAGTACTTC
NA,TRBD2,TRBJ2-5,TRBV7-9,15,CASKSSSGSQETQYF,TGTGCCAGCAAGTCTTCTAGCGGTTCCCAAGAGACCCAGTACTTC
NA,TRBD1,TRBJ2-1,TRBV7-3,15,CASSLTRTGGGEQFF,TGTGCCAGCAGCTTAACCAGGACAGGGGGCGGTGAGCAGTTCTTC
once,TRBD1,TRBJ1-4,TRBV18,15,CASSGSARGTEKLFF,TGTGCCAGCTCAGGTTCGGCCAGGGGGACTGAAAAACTGTTTTTT
NA,TRBD1,TRBJ2-7,TRBV28,17,CASSPYRRGQGPYEQYF,TGTGCCAGCAGTCCCTACCGTCGGGGACAGGGCCCCTACGAGCAGTACTTC
once,TRBD2,TRBJ2-7,TRBV14,17,CASSQVRGLAASYEQYF,TGTGCCAGCAGCCAAGTCAGGGGACTAGCGGCCTCCTACGAGCAGTACTTC
once,TRBD1,TRBJ1-1,TRBV6-1,14,CASSEEGAATEAFF,TGTGCCAGCAGTGAAGAGGGGGCGGCCACTGAAGCTTTCTTT
NA,NA,TRBJ2-1,TRBV5-5,16,CASSRIAGGTYNEQFF,TGTGCCAGCAGCCGGATTGCAGGAGGAACCTACAATGAGCAGTTCTTC
NA,TRBD2,TRBJ2-1,TRBV19,19,CASSIVTGLAGGVQDEQFF,TGTGCCAGTAGTATAGTAACGGGACTAGCGGGGGGAGTACAGGATGAGCAGTTCTTC
NA,TRBD2,TRBJ2-7,TRBV13,15,CASSGRSGGDYEQYF,TGTGCCAGCAGCGGACGATCGGGAGGAGACTACGAGCAGTACTTC
NA,TRBD2,TRBJ2-5,TRBV9,17,CASSVAGGGGRQETQYF,TGTGCCAGCAGCGTAGCTGGGGGGGGAGGGAGACAAGAGACCCAGTACTTC
NA,TRBD1,TRBJ1-4,TRBV9,16,CASSTPGQGINEKLFF,TGTGCCAGCAGCACCCCGGGACAGGGAATTAATGAAAAACTGTTTTTT
NA,TRBD2,TRBJ2-5,TRBV6-1,18,CASSEARTSGGTQETQYF,TGTGCCAGCAGTGAAGCCCGGACTAGCGGGGGGACCCAAGAGACCCAGTACTTC
once,TRBD2,TRBJ2-7,TRBV7-2,15,CASSPRLAGAAEQYF,TGTGCCAGCAGCCCCCGACTAGCGGGAGCCGCCGAGCAGTACTTC
NA,NA,TRBJ2-3,TRBV5-1,15,CASSLRSTSTDTQYF,TGCGCCAGCAGCTTGCGGTCGACTAGCACAGATACGCAGTATTTT
NA,NA,TRBJ2-5,TRBV18,15,CASSPLPTYQETQYF,TGTGCCAGCTCACCGCTTCCCACTTACCAAGAGACCCAGTACTTC
NA,TRBD2,TRBJ2-2,TRBV4-3,20,CASSPQRAAGGGGASGELFF,TGCGCCAGCAGCCCACAACGGGCGGCTGGGGGCGGGGGGGCGAGCGGGGAGCTGTTTTTT
NA,NA,TRBJ2-1,TRBV7-2,14,CASSPSGLLDEQFF,TGTGCCAGCAGCCCGTCCGGACTCCTTGATGAGCAGTTCTTC
NA,TRBD2,TRBJ2-3,TRBV9,14,CASSVETSGGTQYF,TGTGCCAGCAGCGTAGAGACTAGCGGGGGTACGCAGTATTTT
NA,TRBD1,TRBJ1-1,TRBV11-2,14,CASSLADRGLYAFF,TGTGCCAGCAGCTTAGCGGACAGGGGGCTCTACGCTTTCTTT
NA,NA,TRBJ2-7,TRBV18,16,CASFYKSGGFSYEQYF,TGTGCCAGCTTTTATAAATCTGGCGGGTTCTCCTACGAGCAGTACTTC
few,TRBD1,TRBJ2-7,TRBV6-5,13,CASRPSGGYEQYF,TGTGCCAGCAGGCCCTCAGGGGGCTACGAGCAGTACTTC
NA,NA,TRBJ2-5,TRBV6-6,11,CASSQGETQYF,TGTGCCAGCAGCCAGGGGGAGACCCAGTACTTC
NA,NA,TRBJ2-2,TRBV29-1,11,CSVAGTGELFF,TGCAGCGTTGCGGGTACCGGGGAGCTGTTTTTT
NA,NA,TRBJ2-2,TRBV19,15,CASRTGTQLTGELFF,TGTGCCAGTAGAACCGGGACTCAACTCACCGGGGAGCTGTTTTTT
NA,NA,TRBJ2-2,TRBV4-2,14,CASSQGTVTGELFF,TGTGCCAGCAGCCAAGGAACGGTAACCGGGGAGCTGTTTTTT
NA,TRBD1,TRBJ1-2,TRBV7-8,13,CASSLRQGDGYTF,TGTGCCAGCAGCTTAAGACAGGGAGATGGCTACACCTTC
NA,NA,TRBJ1-3,TRBV11-2,14,CASSLGSSGNTIYF,TGTGCCAGCAGCTTGGGGAGCTCTGGAAACACCATATATTTT
NA,TRBD1,TRBJ1-4,TRBV18,14,CASSPGTGVEKLFF,TGTGCCAGCTCACCCGGGACAGGGGTTGAAAAACTGTTTTTT
NA,TRBD1,TRBJ1-2,TRBV11-1,15,CASSVGQGFSEGYTF,TGTGCCAGCAGTGTGGGACAGGGGTTTTCGGAAGGCTACACCTTC
NA,TRBD1,TRBJ2-5,TRBV9,14,CASSPGQGIGTQYF,TGTGCCAGCAGCCCGGGACAGGGTATCGGGACCCAGTACTTC
NA,TRBD1,TRBJ2-6,TRBV5-6,17,CASTWGQGASGANVLTF,TGTGCCAGCACCTGGGGACAGGGGGCTTCTGGGGCCAACGTCCTGACTTTC
NA,NA,TRBJ2-1,TRBV11-3,13,CASSLREDNEQFF,TGTGCCAGCAGCCTGAGGGAGGACAATGAGCAGTTCTTC
NA,NA,TRBJ1-1,TRBV5-8,13,CASSLVGSGQAFF,TGTGCCAGCAGCTTGGTCGGGTCCGGTCAAGCTTTCTTT
NA,NA,TRBJ2-3,TRBV27,14,CASSLSYNADTQYF,TGTGCCAGCAGTTTGTCATACAACGCAGATACGCAGTATTTT